What follows is one T cell receptor (beta chain) and its context. These data originate in a study of control samples from healthy donors and cancer patients. Trimming removed 3 bases at V and 6 bases at J, with 9 bases between. The CDR3 has 14 residues. The germline V gene has CDR1 MNHEY and CDR2 SMNVEV (reference sequence). Sequencing used immunoSEQ multiplex PCR; TCRdb keeps in-frame clones, though not all of them. The sample lists about 140,000 clones; about 85% were seen once. The specimen was blood. This chain links TRBV27 with TRBJ1-6; D not resolved. The sequence was obtained from a woman aged 25 to 39 in good health. The CDR3 loop reads CASSLAFSNSPLHF. In DNA form, the CDR3 reads TGTGCCAGCAGTTTGGCCTTCTCTAATTCACCCCTCCACTTT.